This T cell receptor (beta chain) was sequenced in a study of blood T cell repertoires in COVID-19. Study information: Sample material is recorded as cDNA or gDNA derived from T cells, B-cell-depleted T cells, or PBMCs.

Trimming at V came to 0 bases and at J to 5 bases, leaving 8 bases not matched to a gene. Germline V gene sequence: CDR1 LGHNA, CDR2 YSLEER. The CDR3 sequence is 16 residues long. Assay: immunoSEQ multiplex PCR; the TCRdb copy retains only in-frame clones and omits some. The sample records 60,000 to 75,000 clones, 75% to 90% being singletons. The specimen was peripheral blood. The origin of this receptor is a man aged 30 to 45 with acute or convalescent COVID-19. The chain has TRBV4-3 and TRBJ1-1, with 8 bases identical to TRBD1. CDR3 protein: CASSQDVRTGRTEAFF. The CDR3 nucleotides read TGCGCCAGCAGCCAAGATGTCAGGACAGGGAGGACTGAAGCTTTCTTT.